Many counts were recorded for the clone carrying this T cell receptor beta chain. The record originates from a study of blood T cells in healthy people across ages. PCR was performed a second time for roughly 7 to 12 cycles using a sample-barcoded 5' primer and a J-beta primer mix. All cDNA molecules were each tagged by a template-switch adaptor with 12 random nucleotides. TCRdb itself ran the 5' RACE reads through MiXCR, one entry per CDR3 protein. The sample lists some 920,000 distinct CDR3 sequences, roughly 50% occurring once. Source material: blood. This clonotype was obtained from a woman aged 55-69 years in good health.

CDR3 residues: CASGQGDYEQYF. CDR3 nucleotide sequence: TGTGCCAGCGGACAGGGGGACTACGAGCAGTACTTC. V gene TRBV2 combines with J gene TRBJ2-7; TRBD1 matches 10 bases. The CDR3 sequence is 12 residues long. Germline CDR1 reads SNHLY; CDR2 reads FYNNEI. J lost 3 bases, V lost 8 bases, and 1 base had no gene match.